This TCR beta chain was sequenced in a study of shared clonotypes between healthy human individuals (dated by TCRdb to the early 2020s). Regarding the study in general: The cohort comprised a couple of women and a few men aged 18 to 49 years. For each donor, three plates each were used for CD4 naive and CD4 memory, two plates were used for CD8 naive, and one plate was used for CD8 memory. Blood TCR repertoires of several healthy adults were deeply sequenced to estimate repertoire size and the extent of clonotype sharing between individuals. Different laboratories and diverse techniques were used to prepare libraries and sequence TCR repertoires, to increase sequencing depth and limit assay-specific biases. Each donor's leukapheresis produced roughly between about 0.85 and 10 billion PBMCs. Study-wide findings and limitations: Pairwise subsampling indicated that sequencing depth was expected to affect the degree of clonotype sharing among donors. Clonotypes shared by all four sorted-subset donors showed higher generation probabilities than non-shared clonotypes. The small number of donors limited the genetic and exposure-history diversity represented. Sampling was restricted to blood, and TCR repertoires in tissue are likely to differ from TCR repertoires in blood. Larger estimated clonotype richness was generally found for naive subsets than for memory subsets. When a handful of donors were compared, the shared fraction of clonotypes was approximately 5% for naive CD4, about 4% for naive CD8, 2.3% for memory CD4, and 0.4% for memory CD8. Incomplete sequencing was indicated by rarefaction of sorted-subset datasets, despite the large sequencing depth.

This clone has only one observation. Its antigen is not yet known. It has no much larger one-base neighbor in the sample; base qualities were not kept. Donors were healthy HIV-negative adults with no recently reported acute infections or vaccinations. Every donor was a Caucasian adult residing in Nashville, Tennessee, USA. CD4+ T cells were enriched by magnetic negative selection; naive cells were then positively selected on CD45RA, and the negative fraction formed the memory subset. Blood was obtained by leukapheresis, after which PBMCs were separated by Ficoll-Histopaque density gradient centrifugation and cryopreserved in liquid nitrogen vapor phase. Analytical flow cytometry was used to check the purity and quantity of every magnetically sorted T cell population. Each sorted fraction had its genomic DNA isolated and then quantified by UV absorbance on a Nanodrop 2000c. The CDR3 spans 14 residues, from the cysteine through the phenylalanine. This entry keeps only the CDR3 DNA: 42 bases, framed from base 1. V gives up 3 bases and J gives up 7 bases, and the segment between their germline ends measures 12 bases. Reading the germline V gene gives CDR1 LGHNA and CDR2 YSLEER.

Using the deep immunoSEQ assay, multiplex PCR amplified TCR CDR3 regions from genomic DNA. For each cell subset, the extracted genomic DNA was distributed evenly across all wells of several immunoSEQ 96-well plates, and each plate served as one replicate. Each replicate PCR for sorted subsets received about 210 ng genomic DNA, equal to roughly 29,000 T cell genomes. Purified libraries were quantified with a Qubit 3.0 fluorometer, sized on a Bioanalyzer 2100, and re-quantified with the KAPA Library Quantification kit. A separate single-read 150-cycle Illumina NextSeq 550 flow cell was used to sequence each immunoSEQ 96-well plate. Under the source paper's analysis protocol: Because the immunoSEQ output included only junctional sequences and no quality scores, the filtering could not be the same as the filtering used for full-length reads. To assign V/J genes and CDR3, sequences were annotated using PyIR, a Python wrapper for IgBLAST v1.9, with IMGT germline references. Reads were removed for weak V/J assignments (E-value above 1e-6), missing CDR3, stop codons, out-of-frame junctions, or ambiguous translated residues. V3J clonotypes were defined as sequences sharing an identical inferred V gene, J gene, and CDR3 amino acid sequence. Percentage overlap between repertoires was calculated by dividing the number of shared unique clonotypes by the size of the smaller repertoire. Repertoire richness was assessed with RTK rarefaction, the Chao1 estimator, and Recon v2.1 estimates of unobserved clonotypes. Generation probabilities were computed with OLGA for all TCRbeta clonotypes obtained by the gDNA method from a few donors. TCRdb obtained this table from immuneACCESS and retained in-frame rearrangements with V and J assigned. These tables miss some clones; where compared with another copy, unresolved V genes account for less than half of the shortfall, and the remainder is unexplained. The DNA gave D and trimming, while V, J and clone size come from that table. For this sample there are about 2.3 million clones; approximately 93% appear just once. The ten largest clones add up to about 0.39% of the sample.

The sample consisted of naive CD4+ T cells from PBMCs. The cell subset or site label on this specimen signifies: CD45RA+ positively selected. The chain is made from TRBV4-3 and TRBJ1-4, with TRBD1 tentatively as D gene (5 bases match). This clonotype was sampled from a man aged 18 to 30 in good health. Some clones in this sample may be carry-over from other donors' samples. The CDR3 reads CASSHGGRREKLFF. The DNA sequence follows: TGCGCCAGCAGCCACGGGGGTAGGCGTGAAAAACTGTTTTTT.